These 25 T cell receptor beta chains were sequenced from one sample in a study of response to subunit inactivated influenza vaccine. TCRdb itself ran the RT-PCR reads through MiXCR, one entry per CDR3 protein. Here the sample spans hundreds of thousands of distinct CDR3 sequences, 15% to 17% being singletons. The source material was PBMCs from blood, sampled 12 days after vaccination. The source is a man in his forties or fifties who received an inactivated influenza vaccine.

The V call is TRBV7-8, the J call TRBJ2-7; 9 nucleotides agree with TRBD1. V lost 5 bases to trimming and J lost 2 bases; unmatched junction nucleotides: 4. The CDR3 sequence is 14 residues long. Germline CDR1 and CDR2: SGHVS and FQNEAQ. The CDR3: CASSNRGRTYEQYF. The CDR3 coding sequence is TGTGCCAGCAGCAACAGGGGGCGTACCTACGAGCAGTACTTC.

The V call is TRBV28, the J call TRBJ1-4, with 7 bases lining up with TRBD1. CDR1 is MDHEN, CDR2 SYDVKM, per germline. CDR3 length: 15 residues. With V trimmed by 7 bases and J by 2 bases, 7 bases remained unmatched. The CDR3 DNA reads TGTGCCAGCAATCCTACAGGGGCGACTAATGAAAAACTGTTTTTT. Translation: CASNPTGATNEKLFF.

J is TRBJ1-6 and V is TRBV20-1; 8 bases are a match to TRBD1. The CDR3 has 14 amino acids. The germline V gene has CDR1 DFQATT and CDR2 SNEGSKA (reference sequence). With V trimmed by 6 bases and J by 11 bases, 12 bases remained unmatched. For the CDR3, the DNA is TGCAGTGCCCAGGGGGGACAGGCTCCCCCACCCCTCCACTTT. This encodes CSAQGGQAPPPLHF.

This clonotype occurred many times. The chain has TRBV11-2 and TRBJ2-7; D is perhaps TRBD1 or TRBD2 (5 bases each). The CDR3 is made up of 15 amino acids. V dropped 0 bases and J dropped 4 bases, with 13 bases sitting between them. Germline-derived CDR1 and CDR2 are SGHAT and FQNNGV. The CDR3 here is CASSLESRGSYEQYF. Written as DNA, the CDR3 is TGTGCCAGCAGCTTAGAGTCGAGGGGCTCGTACGAGCAGTACTTC.

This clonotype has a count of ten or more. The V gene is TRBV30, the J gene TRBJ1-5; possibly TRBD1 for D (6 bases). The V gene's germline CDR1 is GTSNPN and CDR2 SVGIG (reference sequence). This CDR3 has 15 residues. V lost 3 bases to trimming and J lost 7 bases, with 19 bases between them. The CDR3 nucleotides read TGTGCCTGGAGCACTGGAACAGGGTTTGGGCAGCCCCAGCATTTT. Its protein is CAWSTGTGFGQPQHF.

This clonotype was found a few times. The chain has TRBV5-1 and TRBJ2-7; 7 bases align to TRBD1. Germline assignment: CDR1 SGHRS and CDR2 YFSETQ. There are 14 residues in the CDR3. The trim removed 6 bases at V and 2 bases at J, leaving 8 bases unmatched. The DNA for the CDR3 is TGCGCCAGCACCCCGGCTACAGGGGCCTACGAGCAGTACTTC. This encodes CASTPATGAYEQYF.

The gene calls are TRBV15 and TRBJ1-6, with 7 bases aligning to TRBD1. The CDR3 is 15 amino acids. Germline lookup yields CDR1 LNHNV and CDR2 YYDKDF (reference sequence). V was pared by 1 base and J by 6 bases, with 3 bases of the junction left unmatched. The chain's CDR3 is CATSRGQGSNSPLHF. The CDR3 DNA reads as TGTGCCACCAGCAGAGGACAGGGTAGTAATTCACCCCTCCACTTT.

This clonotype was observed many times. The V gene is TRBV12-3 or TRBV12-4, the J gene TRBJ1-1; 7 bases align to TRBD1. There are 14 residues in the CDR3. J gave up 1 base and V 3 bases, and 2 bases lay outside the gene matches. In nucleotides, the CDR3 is TGTGCCAGCAGTTTGACAGGGTGGAACACTGAAGCTTTCTTT. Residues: CASSLTGWNTEAFF.

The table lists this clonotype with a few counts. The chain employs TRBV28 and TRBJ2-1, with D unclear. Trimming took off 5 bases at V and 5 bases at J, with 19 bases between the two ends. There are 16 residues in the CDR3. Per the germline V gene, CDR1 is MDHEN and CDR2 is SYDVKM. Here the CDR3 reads CASSLIKLGRHNEQFF. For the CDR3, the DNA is TGTGCCAGCAGTCTTATTAAACTTGGACGACACAATGAGCAGTTCTTC.

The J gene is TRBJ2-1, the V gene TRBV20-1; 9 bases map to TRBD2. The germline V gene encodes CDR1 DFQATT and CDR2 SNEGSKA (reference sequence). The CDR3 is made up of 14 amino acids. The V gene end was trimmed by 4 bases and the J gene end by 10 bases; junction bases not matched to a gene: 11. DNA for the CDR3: TGCAGTGCTACTACTCCGGGACTAGCATCAGAGCAGTTCTTC. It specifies CSATTPGLASEQFF.

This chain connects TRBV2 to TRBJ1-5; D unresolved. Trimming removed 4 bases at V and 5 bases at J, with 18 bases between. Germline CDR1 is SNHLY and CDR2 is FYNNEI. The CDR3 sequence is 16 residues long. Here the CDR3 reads CASSGSPRNADQPQHF. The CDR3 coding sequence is TGTGCCAGCAGTGGATCGCCCCGGAACGCGGATCAGCCCCAGCATTTT. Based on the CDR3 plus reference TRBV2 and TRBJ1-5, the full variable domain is EPEVTQTPSHQVTQMGQEVILRCVPISNHLYFYWYRQILGQKVEFLVSFYNNEISEKSEIFDDQFSVERPDGSNFTLKIRSTKLEDSAMYFCASSGSPRNADQPQHFGDGTRLSIL.

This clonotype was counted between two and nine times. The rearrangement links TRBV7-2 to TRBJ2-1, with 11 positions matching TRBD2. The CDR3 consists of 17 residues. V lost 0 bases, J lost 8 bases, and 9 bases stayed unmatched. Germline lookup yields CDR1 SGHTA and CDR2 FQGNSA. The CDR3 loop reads CASSLARASGRLDEQFF. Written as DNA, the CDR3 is TGTGCCAGCAGCTTAGCAAGGGCTAGCGGGAGGTTGGATGAGCAGTTCTTC.

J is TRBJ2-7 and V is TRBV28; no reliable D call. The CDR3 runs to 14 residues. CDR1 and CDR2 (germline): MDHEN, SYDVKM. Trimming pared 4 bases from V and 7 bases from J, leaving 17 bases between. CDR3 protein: CASSWLGRDEEQYF. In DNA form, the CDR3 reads TGTGCCAGCAGTTGGCTTGGGCGAGACGAAGAGCAGTACTTC.

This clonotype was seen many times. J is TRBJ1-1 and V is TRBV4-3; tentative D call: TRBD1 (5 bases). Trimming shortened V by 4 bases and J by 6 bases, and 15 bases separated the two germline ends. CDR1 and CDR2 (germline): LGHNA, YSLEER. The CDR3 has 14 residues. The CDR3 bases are TGCGCCAGCAGCCCATATATAAGGGACCCTGAAGCTTTCTTT. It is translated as CASSPYIRDPEAFF.

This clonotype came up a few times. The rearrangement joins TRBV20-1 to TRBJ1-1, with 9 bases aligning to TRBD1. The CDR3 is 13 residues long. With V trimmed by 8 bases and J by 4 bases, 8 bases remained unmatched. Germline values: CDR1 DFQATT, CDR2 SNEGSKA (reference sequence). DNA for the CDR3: TGCAGTCAAGACAGGGGGGCGCGCACTGAAGCTTTCTTT. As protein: CSQDRGARTEAFF.

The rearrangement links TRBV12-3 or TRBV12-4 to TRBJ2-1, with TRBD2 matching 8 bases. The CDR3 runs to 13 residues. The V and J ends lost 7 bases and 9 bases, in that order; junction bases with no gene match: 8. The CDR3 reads CASNPGLVGEQFF. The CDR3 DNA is TGTGCCAGCAATCCGGGACTAGTGGGTGAGCAGTTCTTC.

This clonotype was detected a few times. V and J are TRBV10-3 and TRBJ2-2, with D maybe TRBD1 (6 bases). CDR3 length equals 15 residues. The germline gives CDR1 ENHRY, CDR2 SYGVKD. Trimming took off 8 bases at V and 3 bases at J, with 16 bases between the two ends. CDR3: CAIYPGTKDTGELFF. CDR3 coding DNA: TGTGCCATCTATCCCGGGACAAAGGACACCGGGGAGCTGTTTTTT.

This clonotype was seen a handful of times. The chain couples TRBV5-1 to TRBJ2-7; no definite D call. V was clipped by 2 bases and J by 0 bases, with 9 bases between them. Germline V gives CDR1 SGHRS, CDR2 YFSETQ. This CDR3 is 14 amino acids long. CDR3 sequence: CASSFDGISYEQYF. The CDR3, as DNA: TGCGCCAGCAGCTTCGACGGAATCTCCTACGAGCAGTACTTC.

This CDR3 is CSVLGHQETQYF. The CDR3 DNA follows: TGCAGCGTTTTGGGTCACCAAGAGACCCAGTACTTC. The chain has TRBV29-1 and TRBJ2-5; D remains unclear. The V end was cut by 5 bases, the J end by 0 bases, with 7 bases between. The CDR3 sequence is 12 residues long. Germline V gene sequence: CDR1 SQVTM, CDR2 ANQGSEA.

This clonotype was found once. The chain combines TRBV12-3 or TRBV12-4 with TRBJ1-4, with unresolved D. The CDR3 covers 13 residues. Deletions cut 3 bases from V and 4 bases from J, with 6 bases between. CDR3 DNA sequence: TGTGCCAGCAGTTTTGTGGGTAATGAAAAACTGTTTTTT. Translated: CASSFVGNEKLFF.

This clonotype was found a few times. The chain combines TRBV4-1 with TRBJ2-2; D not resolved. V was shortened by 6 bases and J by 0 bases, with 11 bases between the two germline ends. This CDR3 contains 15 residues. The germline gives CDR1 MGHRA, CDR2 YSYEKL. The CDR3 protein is CASRVGKTNTGELFF. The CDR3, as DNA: TGCGCCAGCAGGGTGGGCAAAACGAACACCGGGGAGCTGTTTTTT.

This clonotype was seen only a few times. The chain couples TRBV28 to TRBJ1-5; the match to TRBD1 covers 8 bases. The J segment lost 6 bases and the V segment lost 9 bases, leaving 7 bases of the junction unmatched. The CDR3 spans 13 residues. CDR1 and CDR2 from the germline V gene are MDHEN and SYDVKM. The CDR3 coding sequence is TGTGCCAGTTTCACAGGGGGGACTCAGCCCCAGCATTTT. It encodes CASFTGGTQPQHF.

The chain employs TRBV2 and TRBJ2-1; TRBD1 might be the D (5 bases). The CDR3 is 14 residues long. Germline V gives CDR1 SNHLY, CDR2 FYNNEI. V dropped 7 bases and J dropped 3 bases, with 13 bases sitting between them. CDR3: CASKVSGIYNEQFF. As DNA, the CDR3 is TGTGCCAGCAAGGTTTCAGGGATCTACAATGAGCAGTTCTTC.

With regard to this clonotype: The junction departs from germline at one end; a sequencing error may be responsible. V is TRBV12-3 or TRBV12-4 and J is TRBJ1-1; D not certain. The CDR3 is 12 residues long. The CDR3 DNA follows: TGTACCAGCAGTTGGCTGGGATCTGAAGCTTTCTTT. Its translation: CTSSWLGSEAFF.

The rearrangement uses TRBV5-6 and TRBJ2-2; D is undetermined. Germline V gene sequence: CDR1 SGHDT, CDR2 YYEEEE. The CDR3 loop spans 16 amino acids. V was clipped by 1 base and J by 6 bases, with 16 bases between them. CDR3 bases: TGTGCCAGCAGCTTGATCGTCACCGGTTTTTCCGGGGAGCTGTTTTTT. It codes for CASSLIVTGFSGELFF.